This entry lists 30 T cell receptor beta chains sequenced from one sample in a study of PD-1 blockade in classical Hodgkin lymphoma. Time point reported: cycle 4 day 1 (C4D1), after less than 7 weeks of nivolumab. Following autologous stem cell transplantation, relapse occurred in every patient, and exposure to brentuximab vedotin varied. TCRdb keeps only in-frame clones here, not all; method: immunoSEQ multiplex PCR. The repertoire has approximately 22,000 clones, around 70% of them found once; the top ten carry roughly 21%. The source material was peripheral blood mononuclear cells (PBMCs), sampled before the fourth cycle of nivolumab. The receptor set was obtained from a human donor with classical Hodgkin lymphoma.

This clone was seen a handful of times. The CDR3 is CASTLLAGRAKNIQYF. CDR3 in DNA: TGTGCCAGCACCCTTCTAGCGGGGCGGGCCAAAAACATTCAGTACTTC. This chain connects TRBV5-8 to TRBJ2-4, with TRBD2 matching over 9 bases. Germline V lookup: CDR1 SGHTS, CDR2 YDEGEE. The CDR3 extends over 16 amino acids. V lost 6 bases, J lost 1 base, and 8 bases stayed unmatched.

This chain joins TRBV6-6 and TRBJ1-1, with D tentatively TRBD1 (5 bases). The V and J ends lost 6 bases and 4 bases respectively, with 15 bases between them. This CDR3 is built from 14 residues. Germline V gene lookup returns CDR1 MNHNY and CDR2 SVGAGI (reference sequence). CDR3 nucleotide sequence: TGTGCCAGCAGGGGGGACCGCCGGGGCACTGAAGCTTTCTTT. As protein: CASRGDRRGTEAFF.

This clone appeared once. The chain recombines TRBV4-2 with TRBJ1-1; the match to TRBD1 covers 7 bases. CDR1 is LGHNA, CDR2 YNFKEQ, per germline. With V trimmed by 3 bases and J by 1 base, 5 bases remained unmatched. The CDR3 totals 15 residues. Written as DNA, the CDR3 is TGTGCCAGCAGCCAGGGCCGGGACAGGAACACTGAAGCTTTCTTT. Protein product: CASSQGRDRNTEAFF.

This clone turned up a few times. The chain is built from TRBV7-2 and TRBJ2-3; TRBD2 aligns across 7 bases. V gave up 2 bases and J gave up 1 base; unmatched junction bases: 3. This CDR3 has 15 residues. Germline V CDR1 and CDR2: SGHTA, FQGNSA. CDR3 in DNA: TGTGCCAGCAGCTTATGGACTAGGGGCACAGATACGCAGTATTTT. Encoded protein: CASSLWTRGTDTQYF.

V usage is TRBV7-3 and J usage is TRBJ2-5; TRBD1 matches at 7 bases. Germline loops: CDR1 SGHTA, CDR2 FQGTGA. The junction had 5 bases not matched to a gene; V was cut back by 0 bases and J by 4 bases. The CDR3 loop spans 15 amino acids. CDR3 DNA sequence: TGTGCCAGCAGCTTAACTGGCGCAGGGGGAGAGACCCAGTACTTC. It yields the protein CASSLTGAGGETQYF.

This clone was found once. The V and J genes are TRBV18 and TRBJ2-3; a weak D match, TRBD1 (6 bases). The CDR3 is made up of 13 amino acids. Trimming took 4 bases from V and 3 from J, leaving 8 bases between them. CDR1 is KGHSH, CDR2 LQKENI, per germline. CDR3 sequence (DNA): TGTGCCAGCTCACGCACAGGGACAGATACGCAGTATTTT. The encoded protein is CASSRTGTDTQYF. Looking up the rest from reference TRBV18 and TRBJ2-3 gives the full variable domain: NAGVMQNPRHLVRRRGQEARLRCSPMKGHSHVYWYRQLPEEGLKFMVYLQKENIIDESGMPKERFSAEFPKEGPSILRIQQVVRGDSAAYFCASSRTGTDTQYFGPGTRLTVL.

The rearrangement joins TRBV2 to TRBJ1-1, with 8 bases matching TRBD1. There are 14 residues in the CDR3. With V trimmed by 4 bases and J by 7 bases, 8 bases remained unmatched. CDR1 is SNHLY, CDR2 FYNNEI, per germline. The CDR3 coding sequence is TGTGCCAGCAGTGGGGCTACCGGGACAGGTGAAGCTTTCTTT. Protein: CASSGATGTGEAFF.

The chain combines TRBV10-2 with TRBJ2-1; 9 bases are shared with TRBD1. Germline trimming cut 8 bases from V and 12 bases from J; bases unmatched to any gene: 8. CDR3 length equals 12 residues. The germline V gene has CDR1 WSHSY and CDR2 SAAADI. The CDR3 loop is CASSTGGGGQFF. The DNA for the CDR3 is TGCGCCAGCTCTACAGGGGGCGGGGGGCAGTTCTTC.

The chain combines TRBV28 with TRBJ2-7; unclear D gene. The CDR3 consists of 13 residues. Germline V CDR1 and CDR2: MDHEN, SYDVKM. With 10 bases removed from V and 9 bases from J, the gap between germline ends came to 22 bases. The CDR3 DNA reads as TGTGCCACCGAAGGCTTTACGGTACCCTCGCAGTACTTC. Its protein is CATEGFTVPSQYF. Full variable domain (remainder filled in from reference TRBV28 and TRBJ2-7): DVKVTQSSRYLVKRTGEKVFLECVQDMDHENMFWYRQDPGLGLRLIYFSYDVKMKEKGDIPEGYSVSREKKERFSLILESASTNQTSMYLCATEGFTVPSQYFGPGTRLTVT.

The rearrangement links TRBV14 to TRBJ1-6; no clear D. The CDR3 is 18 residues long. Germline CDR1 is SGHDN and CDR2 is FVKESK. V lost 1 base and J lost 0, with 13 bases in between. In nucleotides, the CDR3 is TGTGCCAGCAGCCAAGCCCTGGAGACGAGCTCCTATAATTCACCCCTCCACTTT. As protein: CASSQALETSSYNSPLHF.

J is TRBJ1-3 and V is TRBV10-3; 10 nucleotides agree with TRBD1. The junction had 6 bases not matched to a gene; V was cut back by 6 bases and J by 1 base. This CDR3 is built from 16 residues. Looked up from germline, CDR1 is ENHRY and CDR2 is SYGVKD. The DNA for the CDR3 is TGTGCCATCAGCGGGACAGGGGCGGCTTCTGGAAACACCATATATTTT. Protein product: CAISGTGAASGNTIYF.

The V and J genes are TRBV19 and TRBJ1-1; D perhaps matches TRBD1 (5 bases). Trimming took off 5 bases at V and 0 bases at J, with 10 bases between the two ends. This CDR3 region has 14 residues. Looked up from germline, CDR1 is LNHDA and CDR2 is SQIVND (reference sequence). CDR3 coding DNA: TGTGCCAGTAGTGCGCGGGGCATGAACACTGAAGCTTTCTTT. As protein: CASSARGMNTEAFF.

The CDR3 loop reads CASSQSGAGNSPLHF. The DNA of the CDR3 is TGTGCCAGCAGTCAATCAGGGGCGGGTAATTCACCCCTCCACTTT. The rearrangement uses TRBV2 and TRBJ1-6; possibly TRBD1 for D (6 bases). The CDR3 spans 15 residues. Looked up from germline, CDR1 is SNHLY and CDR2 is FYNNEI. The germline V and J ends were trimmed by 5 bases and 6 bases, with 14 bases remaining between them.

J is TRBJ1-6 and V is TRBV19; no reliable D call. CDR3 length equals 11 residues. Trimming stripped 3 bases from V and 8 bases from J, with 2 bases between. Germline-derived CDR1 and CDR2 are LNHDA and SQIVND (reference sequence). In DNA form, the CDR3 reads TGTGCCAGTAGTATGGATTCACCCCTCCACTTT. It encodes CASSMDSPLHF.

The rearrangement joins TRBV6-6 to TRBJ2-3, with unresolved D. Germline V lookup: CDR1 MNHNY, CDR2 SVGAGI (reference sequence). The V end was cut by 2 bases, the J end by 2 bases, with 5 bases between. The CDR3 has 13 amino acids. The CDR3 sequence: CASSYPNTDTQYF. The CDR3 nucleotides read TGTGCCAGCAGTTACCCTAACACAGATACGCAGTATTTT.

The J gene is TRBJ1-2, the V gene TRBV6-6; the D is unclear. The CDR3 spans 14 residues. V lost 5 bases, J lost 7 bases, and 17 bases lay in between. Germline CDR1 and CDR2: MNHNY and SVGAGI (reference sequence). CDR3 DNA sequence: TGTGCCAGCAGTCCCAGTTCTATAAAGGCTGGCTACACCTTC. Protein product: CASSPSSIKAGYTF.

In this sample, this clone is medium-sized. Other DNA sequences from this sample encode an identical CDR3 as well. The chain links TRBV7-9 to TRBJ1-2, with 7 bases fitting TRBD1. V dropped 1 base and J dropped 7; count of bases not matched to a gene: 12. Germline CDR1 and CDR2: SEHNR and FQNEAQ (reference sequence). This CDR3 region has 16 residues. The DNA of the CDR3 is TGTGCCAGCAGCTTAGGCGGGGGTGAGGGGGCCTCTGGCTACACCTTC. It codes for CASSLGGGEGASGYTF.

The chain recombines TRBV6-6 with TRBJ2-7; no clear D gene. CDR3 size: 13 residues. V was shortened by 6 bases and J by 2 bases, with 11 bases between the two germline ends. In germline, CDR1 is MNHNY, CDR2 SVGAGI (reference sequence). DNA for the CDR3: TGTGCCAGCAGAAACACCGATACCTACGAGCAGTACTTC. It specifies CASRNTDTYEQYF.

The chain has TRBV5-1 and TRBJ2-5, with 8 positions matching TRBD1. The germline V gene encodes CDR1 SGHRS and CDR2 YFSETQ. The CDR3 sequence is 14 residues long. Trimming removed 3 bases from V and 5 bases from J; junction bases left unmatched: 6. The CDR3 here is CASSSGQDWETQYF. CDR3 DNA: TGCGCCAGCAGCTCGGGACAGGATTGGGAGACCCAGTACTTC.

There are a few counts of this clone. This chain links TRBV7-6 with TRBJ2-3; the D gene is possibly TRBD2 (5 bases). The CDR3 runs 18 residues. CDR1 and CDR2 from the germline V gene are SGHVS and FNYEAQ. Trimming cost V 2 bases and J 1 base, with 19 bases left between them. The CDR3 here is CASSLSPPLVAGTDTQYF. The CDR3 nucleotides read TGTGCCAGCAGCTTAAGTCCGCCACTAGTGGCGGGCACAGATACGCAGTATTTT.

The chain recombines TRBV7-2 with TRBJ1-2, with 7 nucleotides matching TRBD1. Germline CDR1 is SGHTA and CDR2 is FQGNSA. Germline trimming cut 5 bases from V and 5 bases from J; bases unmatched to any gene: 5. The CDR3 is 13 amino acids. CDR3 region: CASSQGQRYGYTF. Written as DNA, the CDR3 is TGTGCCAGCAGCCAGGGACAGAGATATGGCTACACCTTC.

V is TRBV6-1 and J is TRBJ1-2; tentatively, D is TRBD1 (5 bases). Germline V gene sequence: CDR1 MNHNS, CDR2 SASEGT. Trimming pared 2 bases from V and 5 bases from J, leaving 21 bases between. The CDR3 contains 17 residues. Here the CDR3 DNA reads TGTGCCAGCAGTGAATACGGGGGATCCGGGGTCGGGTATGGCTACACCTTC. It encodes CASSEYGGSGVGYGYTF.

This rearrangement joins TRBV2 to TRBJ1-4, with TRBD1 matching 8 bases. V lost 3 bases and J lost 7; bases outside the gene matches: 7. The CDR3 has 15 residues. Germline lookup yields CDR1 SNHLY and CDR2 FYNNEI. The CDR3 DNA sequence: TGTGCCAGCAGTGAGCAGGGGGCGCAGAGTGAAAAACTGTTTTTT. Amino acid sequence: CASSEQGAQSEKLFF.

The V call is TRBV7-8, the J call TRBJ2-1, with 10 positions matching TRBD2. Trimming took 10 bases from V and 2 from J; bases not matched to a gene: 5. This CDR3 contains 14 residues. Germline CDR1 is SGHVS and CDR2 is FQNEAQ. The CDR3 is CATEREGPYNEQFF. The CDR3 DNA reads as TGTGCCACCGAGCGGGAGGGCCCCTACAATGAGCAGTTCTTC.

The V call is TRBV10-3, the J call TRBJ2-3; 12 bases are a match to TRBD2. Losses at the gene ends were 8 bases for V and 3 bases for J; bases not matched to a gene: 0. This CDR3 has 13 amino acids. The germline V gene has CDR1 ENHRY and CDR2 SYGVKD. The CDR3 loop is CAIGLAGTDTQYF. The CDR3 nucleotides read TGTGCCATCGGACTAGCGGGGACAGATACGCAGTATTTT.

This clone was detected only a few times. The chain is built from TRBV28 and TRBJ2-4, with a weak D call TRBD2 (6 bases). The CDR3 is made up of 16 amino acids. V lost 2 bases, J lost 1 base, and 12 bases lay in between. The germline gives CDR1 MDHEN, CDR2 SYDVKM. In DNA, the CDR3 is TGTGCCAGCAGTTTAGATTTTCGGGGGGCCAAAAACATTCAGTACTTC. This gives the protein CASSLDFRGAKNIQYF.

This chain joins TRBV2 and TRBJ2-7; D is ambiguous. Germline V gene lookup returns CDR1 SNHLY and CDR2 FYNNEI. The CDR3 consists of 11 residues. V lost 6 bases to trimming and J lost 3 bases, with 6 bases between them. The chain's CDR3 is CASSPYYEQYF. For the CDR3, the DNA is TGTGCCAGCAGCCCGTACTACGAGCAGTACTTC. Based on the CDR3 plus reference TRBV2 and TRBJ2-7, the full variable domain is EPEVTQTPSHQVTQMGQEVILRCVPISNHLYFYWYRQILGQKVEFLVSFYNNEISEKSEIFDDQFSVERPDGSNFTLKIRSTKLEDSAMYFCASSPYYEQYFGPGTRLTVT.

The chain combines TRBV7-9 with TRBJ2-3, with D unclear. Germline CDR1 is SEHNR and CDR2 is FQNEAQ (reference sequence). This CDR3 has 12 amino acids. V shed 5 bases and J shed 6 bases, with 9 bases lying between them. CDR3 sequence (DNA): TGTGCCAGCAGCCCCCCGGCTGATACGCAGTATTTT. Its protein is CASSPPADTQYF.

The sample holds a few counts of this clone. This chain joins TRBV4-2 and TRBJ2-5; D uncertain. CDR3 length: 14 residues. V was pared by 2 bases and J by 5 bases, with 12 bases between. CDR1 and CDR2 from the germline V gene are LGHNA and YNFKEQ. CDR3 DNA: TGTGCCAGCAGCCAATCACCAGGTGGGGAGACCCAGTACTTC. Its protein is CASSQSPGGETQYF.

V is TRBV7-2 and J is TRBJ1-2, with unresolved D. V shed 5 bases and J shed 6 bases, with 13 bases lying between them. Germline-derived CDR1 and CDR2 are SGHTA and FQGNSA. The CDR3 runs to 13 residues. CDR3: CASSPRRSHGYTF. CDR3 DNA sequence: TGTGCCAGCAGCCCGCGGAGATCTCATGGCTACACCTTC.